The rows below give T cell receptor beta chains drawn from one sample of a study of human T cells and chemical hapten exposure. TCRdb redid the calling of the RACE reads with MiXCR, one entry per CDR3 protein. The data show under 100,000 distinct CDR3 sequences, roughly 8.5% seen once. Specimen: whole blood, collected in connection with sensitization to the hapten diphenylcyclopropenone (DPC). The receptors were sampled from a man between 35 and 55 years old with alopecia areata. Some clones in this sample may be carry-over from other donors' samples. Both conserved end residues are part of each CDR3. Fields, in order: J gene, V gene, CDR3 protein.

>TRBJ1-5|TRBV13
CASSISGGGNQPQHF
>TRBJ2-5|TRBV29-1
CSVEDRGTAYQETQYF
>TRBJ2-3|TRBV28
CASKDNGATTDTQYF
>TRBJ2-3|TRBV7-2
CASSYSGIGPDTQYF
>TRBJ1-5|TRBV12-3/TRBV12-4
CASSPDSPQPQHF
>TRBJ2-6|TRBV7-8
CASSLTGHLSPGANVLTF
>TRBJ2-1|TRBV5-1
CASSVDRGVVERQFF
>TRBJ2-2|TRBV7-3
CASSLTREHTGELFF
>TRBJ1-1|TRBV3-1
CASSHGRKVVNTEAFF
>TRBJ2-3|TRBV5-1
CASSLQAVADTQYF
>TRBJ2-3|TRBV5-4
CASSLDFYTQYF
>TRBJ1-1|TRBV11-3
CASSLGPQLNTEAFF
>TRBJ2-3|TRBV20-1
CSARDRTNRVLSTDTQYF
>TRBJ2-7|TRBV20-1
CSVTMGGEQYF
>TRBJ2-5|TRBV9
CASSVEGWKRETQYF
>TRBJ1-3|TRBV29-1
CSVVRQGAAGNTIYF
>TRBJ2-2|TRBV29-1
CSVEGEQNTGELFF
>TRBJ2-1|TRBV19
CASSISARAYNEQFF
>TRBJ2-7|TRBV29-1
CSVVGTGTFYEQYF
>TRBJ2-2|TRBV7-6
CASSLTGTSLTGELFF
>TRBJ1-2|TRBV12-3/TRBV12-4
CASSSRGRNGYTF
>TRBJ2-6|TRBV5-1
CASSWLRAQDSGANVLTF
>TRBJ2-3|TRBV7-9
CASSLREEGTDTQYF
>TRBJ2-4|TRBV7-6
CASSPAGLAENIQYF
>TRBJ1-1|TRBV7-2
CASSPMGRNPDTEAFF
>TRBJ2-3|TRBV15
CAPAGITGTDTQYF
>TRBJ2-1|TRBV7-2
CAQAESRDHEQFF
>TRBJ2-5|TRBV2
CASVGSPGETQYF
>TRBJ2-5|TRBV5-4
CASSRGTGDRGETQYF
>TRBJ2-1|TRBV11-1
CASSLEGLANEQFF